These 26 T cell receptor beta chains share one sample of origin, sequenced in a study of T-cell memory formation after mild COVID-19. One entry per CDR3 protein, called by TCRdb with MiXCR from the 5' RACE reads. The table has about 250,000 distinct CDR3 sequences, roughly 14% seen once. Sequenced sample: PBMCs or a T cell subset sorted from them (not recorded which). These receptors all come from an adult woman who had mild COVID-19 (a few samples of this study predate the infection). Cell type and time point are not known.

The DNA for the CDR3 is TGCGCCAGCGGACCTAGCGGGGGAGTCACAGATACGCAGTATTTT. Translated, it gives CASGPSGGVTDTQYF. The chain links TRBV5-1 to TRBJ2-3; 10 positions agree with TRBD2. Germline V lookup: CDR1 SGHRS, CDR2 YFSETQ. The CDR3 covers 15 residues. The V and J ends lost 7 bases and 2 bases, in that order; junction bases with no gene match: 7.

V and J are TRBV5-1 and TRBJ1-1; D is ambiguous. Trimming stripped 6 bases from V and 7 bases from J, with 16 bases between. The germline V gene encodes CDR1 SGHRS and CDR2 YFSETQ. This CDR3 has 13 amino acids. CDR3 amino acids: CASTPRGAGEAFF. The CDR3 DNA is TGCGCCAGCACCCCGCGGGGAGCGGGTGAAGCTTTCTTT.

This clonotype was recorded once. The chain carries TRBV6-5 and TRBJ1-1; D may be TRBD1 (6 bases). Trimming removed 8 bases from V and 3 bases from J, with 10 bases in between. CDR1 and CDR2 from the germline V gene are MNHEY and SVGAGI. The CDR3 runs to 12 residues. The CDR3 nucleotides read TGTGCCAGCTGGGACATCCACACTGAAGCTTTCTTT. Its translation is CASWDIHTEAFF.

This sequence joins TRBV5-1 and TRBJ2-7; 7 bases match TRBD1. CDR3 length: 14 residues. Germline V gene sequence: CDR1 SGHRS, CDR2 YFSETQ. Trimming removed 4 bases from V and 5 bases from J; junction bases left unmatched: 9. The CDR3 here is CASSRTGRGNEQYF. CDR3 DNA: TGCGCCAGCAGCAGGACGGGCAGGGGGAACGAGCAGTACTTC.

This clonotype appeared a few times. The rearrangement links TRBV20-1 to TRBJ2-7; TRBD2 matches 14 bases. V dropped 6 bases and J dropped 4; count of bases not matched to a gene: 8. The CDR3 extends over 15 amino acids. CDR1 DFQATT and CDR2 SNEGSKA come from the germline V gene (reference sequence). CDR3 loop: CSAISRLAGGYEQYF. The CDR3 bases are TGCAGTGCGATCTCGCGACTAGCGGGGGGGTACGAGCAGTACTTC.

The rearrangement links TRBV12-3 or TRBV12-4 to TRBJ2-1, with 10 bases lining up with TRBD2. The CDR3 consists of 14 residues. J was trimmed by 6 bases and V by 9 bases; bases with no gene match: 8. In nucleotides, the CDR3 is TGTGCCAGTGCATCTAGCGGGAGTGGCAATGAGCAGTTCTTC. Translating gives CASASSGSGNEQFF.

The CDR3 loop reads CASRTTPQTNPSIYSNQPQHF. CDR3 coding DNA: TGTGCCAGCAGAACGACCCCCCAGACGAACCCGTCGATATATAGCAATCAGCCCCAGCATTTT. The rearrangement joins TRBV6-6 to TRBJ1-5; D unresolved. Trimming removed 6 bases at V and 0 bases at J, with 30 bases between. The CDR3 has 21 amino acids. Germline loops: CDR1 MNHNY, CDR2 SVGAGI (reference sequence).

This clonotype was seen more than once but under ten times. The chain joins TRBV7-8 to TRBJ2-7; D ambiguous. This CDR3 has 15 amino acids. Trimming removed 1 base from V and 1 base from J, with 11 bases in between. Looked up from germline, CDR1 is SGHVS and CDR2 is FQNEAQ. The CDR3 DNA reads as TGTGCCAGCAGCTTAGACTTGGCAGTTTCCTACGAGCAGTACTTC. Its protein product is CASSLDLAVSYEQYF.

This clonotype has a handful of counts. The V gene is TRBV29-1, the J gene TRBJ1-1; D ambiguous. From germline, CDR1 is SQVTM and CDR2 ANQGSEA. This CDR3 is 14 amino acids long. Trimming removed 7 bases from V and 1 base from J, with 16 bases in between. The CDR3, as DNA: TGCAGCGCCACTGGAGGGTCGGGGAACACTGAAGCTTTCTTT. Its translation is CSATGGSGNTEAFF. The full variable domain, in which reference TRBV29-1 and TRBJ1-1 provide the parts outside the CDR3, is SAVISQKPSRDICQRGTSLTIQCQVDSQVTMMFWYRQQPGQSLTLIATANQGSEATYESGFVIDKFPISRPNLTFSTLTVSNMSPEDSSIYLCSATGGSGNTEAFFGQGTRLTVV.

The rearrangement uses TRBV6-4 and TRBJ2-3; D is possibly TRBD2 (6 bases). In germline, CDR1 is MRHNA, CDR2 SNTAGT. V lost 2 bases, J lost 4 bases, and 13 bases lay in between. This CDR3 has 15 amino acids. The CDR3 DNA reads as TGTGCCAGCAGTGACAGTGAGGGCGGGGCAGATACGCAGTATTTT. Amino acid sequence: CASSDSEGGADTQYF.

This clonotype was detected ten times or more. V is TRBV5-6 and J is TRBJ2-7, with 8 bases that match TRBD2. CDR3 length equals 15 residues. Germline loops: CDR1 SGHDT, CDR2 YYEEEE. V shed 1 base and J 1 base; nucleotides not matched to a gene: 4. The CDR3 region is CASSLSRGASYEQYF. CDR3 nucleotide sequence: TGTGCCAGCAGCTTGTCGCGGGGGGCTTCCTACGAGCAGTACTTC.

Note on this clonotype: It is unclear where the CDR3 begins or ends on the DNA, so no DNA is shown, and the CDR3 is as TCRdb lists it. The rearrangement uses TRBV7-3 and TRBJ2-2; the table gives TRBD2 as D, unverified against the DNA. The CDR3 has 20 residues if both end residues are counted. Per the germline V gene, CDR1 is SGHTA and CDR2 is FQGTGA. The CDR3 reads CASSSTEGTSGVGTPGSCFF.

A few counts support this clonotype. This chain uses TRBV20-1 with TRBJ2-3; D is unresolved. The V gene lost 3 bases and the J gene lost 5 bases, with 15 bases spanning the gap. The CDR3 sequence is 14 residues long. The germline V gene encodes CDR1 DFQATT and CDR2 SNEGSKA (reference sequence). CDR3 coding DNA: TGCAGTGCTAGTGCCTCACTCCTTGGAGATACGCAGTATTTT. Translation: CSASASLLGDTQYF.

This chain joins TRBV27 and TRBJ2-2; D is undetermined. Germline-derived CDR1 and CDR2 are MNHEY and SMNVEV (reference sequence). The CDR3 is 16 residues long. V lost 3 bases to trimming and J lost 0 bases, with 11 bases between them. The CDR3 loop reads CASSFGATANTGELFF. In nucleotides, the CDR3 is TGTGCCAGCAGTTTTGGAGCTACAGCGAACACCGGGGAGCTGTTTTTT.

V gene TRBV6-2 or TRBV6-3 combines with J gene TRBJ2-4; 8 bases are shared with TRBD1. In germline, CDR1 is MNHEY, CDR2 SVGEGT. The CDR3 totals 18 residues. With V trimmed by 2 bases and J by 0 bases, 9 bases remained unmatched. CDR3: CASSYTSDRGIAKNIQYF. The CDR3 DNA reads TGTGCCAGCAGTTACACCAGTGACAGGGGAATAGCCAAAAACATTCAGTACTTC.

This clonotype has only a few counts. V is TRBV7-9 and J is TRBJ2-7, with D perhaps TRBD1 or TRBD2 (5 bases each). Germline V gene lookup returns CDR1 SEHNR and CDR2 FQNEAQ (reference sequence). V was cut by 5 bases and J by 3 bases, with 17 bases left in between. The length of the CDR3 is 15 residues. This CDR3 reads CASSHGTEDIYEQYF. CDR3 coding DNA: TGTGCCAGCAGCCACGGGACGGAGGACATCTACGAGCAGTACTTC.

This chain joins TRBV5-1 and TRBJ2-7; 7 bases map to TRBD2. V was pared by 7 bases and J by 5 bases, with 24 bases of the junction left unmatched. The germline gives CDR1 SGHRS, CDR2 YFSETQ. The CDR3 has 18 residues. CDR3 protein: CASRKASGLWSQRNEQYF. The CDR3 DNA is TGCGCCAGCCGTAAGGCTAGCGGCCTCTGGAGCCAACGCAACGAGCAGTACTTC.

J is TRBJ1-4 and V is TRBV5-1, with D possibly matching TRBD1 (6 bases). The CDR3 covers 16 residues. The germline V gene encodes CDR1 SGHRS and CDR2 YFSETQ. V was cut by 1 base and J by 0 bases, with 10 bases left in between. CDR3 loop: CASSLTGITTNEKLFF. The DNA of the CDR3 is TGCGCCAGCAGCTTGACAGGGATAACAACTAATGAAAAACTGTTTTTT.

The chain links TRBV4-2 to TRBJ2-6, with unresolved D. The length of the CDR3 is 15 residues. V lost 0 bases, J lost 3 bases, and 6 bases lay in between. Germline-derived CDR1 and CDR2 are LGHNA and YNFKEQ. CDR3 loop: CASSQESGGANVLTF. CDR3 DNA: TGTGCCAGCAGCCAAGAATCGGGTGGGGCCAACGTCCTGACTTTC.

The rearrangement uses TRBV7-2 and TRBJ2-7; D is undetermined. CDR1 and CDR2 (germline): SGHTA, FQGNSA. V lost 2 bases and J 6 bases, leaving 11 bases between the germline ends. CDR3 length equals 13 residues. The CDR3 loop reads CASSLNRPSEQYF. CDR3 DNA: TGTGCCAGCAGCTTAAACAGACCGAGCGAGCAGTACTTC.

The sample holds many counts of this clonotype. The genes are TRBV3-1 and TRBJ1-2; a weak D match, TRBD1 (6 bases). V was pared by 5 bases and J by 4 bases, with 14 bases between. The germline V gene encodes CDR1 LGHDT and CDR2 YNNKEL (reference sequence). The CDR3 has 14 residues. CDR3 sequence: CASSTRGTPYGYTF. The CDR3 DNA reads TGTGCCAGCAGCACCAGGGGAACGCCCTATGGCTACACCTTC.

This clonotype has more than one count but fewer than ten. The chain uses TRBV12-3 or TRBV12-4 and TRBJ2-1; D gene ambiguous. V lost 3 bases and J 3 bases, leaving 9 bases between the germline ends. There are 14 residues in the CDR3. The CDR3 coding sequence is TGTGCCAGCAGTTTTAACTCAGACTACAATGAGCAGTTCTTC. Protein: CASSFNSDYNEQFF.

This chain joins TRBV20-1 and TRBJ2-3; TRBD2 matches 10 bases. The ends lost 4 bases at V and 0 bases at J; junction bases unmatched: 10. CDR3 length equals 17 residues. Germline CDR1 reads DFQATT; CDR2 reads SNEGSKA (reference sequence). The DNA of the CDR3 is TGCAGTGCTAAAAAGAGACTAGCGGGCGTTAGCACAGATACGCAGTATTTT. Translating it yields CSAKKRLAGVSTDTQYF.

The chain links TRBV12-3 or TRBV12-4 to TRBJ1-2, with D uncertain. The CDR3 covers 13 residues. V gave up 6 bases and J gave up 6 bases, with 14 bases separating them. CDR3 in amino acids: CASSRGKSDGYTF. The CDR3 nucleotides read TGTGCCAGCAGCCGTGGGAAGTCGGATGGCTACACCTTC.

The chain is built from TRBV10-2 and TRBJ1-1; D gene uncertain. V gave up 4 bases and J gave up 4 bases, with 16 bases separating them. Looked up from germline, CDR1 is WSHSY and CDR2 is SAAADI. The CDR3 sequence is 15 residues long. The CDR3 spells CASSVVLGRATEAFF. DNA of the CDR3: TGCGCCAGCAGTGTGGTTTTGGGCCGGGCCACTGAAGCTTTCTTT.

The CDR3 DNA sequence: TGTGCCAGCAACGACCTGTGGTACGAGCAGTACTTC. Translated: CASNDLWYEQYF. V gene TRBV6-2 or TRBV6-3 combines with J gene TRBJ2-7, with D unresolved. The germline V and J ends were trimmed by 7 bases and 4 bases, with 11 bases remaining between them. This CDR3 spans 12 amino acids. Germline V gene data show CDR1 as MNHEY and CDR2 as SVGEGT.